This T cell receptor (beta chain) derives from a study of early T cells in non-severe SARS-CoV-2 infection. This clonotype was seen repeatedly, ten times or more. CDR1 LNHDA and CDR2 SQIVND come from the germline V gene (reference sequence). V gave up 1 base and J gave up 9 bases, with 13 bases separating them. The CDR3 is 14 amino acids. Separate cDNA molecules each had unique molecular identifiers attached to them. MiXCR, applied by TCRdb to the 5' RACE reads, yields one record per CDR3 protein. The table records 30,000 or so distinct CDR3 sequences, over 6.5% of them present only once. Sequencing input: whole blood. The rearrangement links TRBV19 to TRBJ2-4; tentatively, D is TRBD1 (5 bases). The clonotype was recovered from an adult who was a healthcare worker with PCR-confirmed SARS-CoV-2 infection or an uninfected control (not recorded which). The CDR3 loop is CASSIAGFESIQYF. The CDR3 DNA reads TGTGCCAGTAGTATAGCAGGGTTTGAAAGCATTCAGTACTTC.